These 20 T cell receptor beta chains came from one sample sequenced in a study of blood T cell repertoires in COVID-19. The assay was immunoSEQ multiplex PCR, and TCRdb's table has in-frame clones only and misses some. This table has some 37,000 clones, over 70% appearing once. Sequences were obtained from peripheral blood. These receptors came from a woman between 70 and 85 years old with acute or convalescent COVID-19.

The chain has TRBV24-1 and TRBJ2-3, with 9 positions matching TRBD1. The CDR3 is 14 residues long. V was clipped by 7 bases and J by 4 bases; unmatched bases: 5. Germline V lookup: CDR1 KGHDR, CDR2 SFDVKD. CDR3 nucleotide sequence: TGTGCCACCAGAGACAGGGGGAGGTCAGATACGCAGTATTTT. Its protein is CATRDRGRSDTQYF.

J is TRBJ1-5 and V is TRBV2, with TRBD1 identical over 7 bases. The CDR3 consists of 15 residues. V trimming: 4 bases; J trimming: 0 bases; junction bases outside the gene matches: 3. Germline V gives CDR1 SNHLY, CDR2 FYNNEI. Here the CDR3 DNA reads TGTGCCAGCAGTGTGACAGGGCTTAGCAATCAGCCCCAGCATTTT. Translated: CASSVTGLSNQPQHF.

The chain employs TRBV24-1 and TRBJ2-3; the D gene is possibly TRBD2 (6 bases). V gave up 9 bases and J gave up 2 bases, with 26 bases separating them. Per germline, CDR1 KGHDR and CDR2 SFDVKD. This CDR3 has 18 amino acids. CDR3 DNA: TGTGCCACCTCCGGGGCTAGTGGGGGGACGGTAGACACAGATACGCAGTATTTT. Translated: CATSGASGGTVDTDTQYF.

This chain connects TRBV18 to TRBJ2-5, with 11 bases matching TRBD1. Germline loops: CDR1 KGHSH, CDR2 LQKENI. V lost 3 bases, J lost 0 bases, and 0 bases stayed unmatched. The CDR3 runs to 15 residues. The CDR3 DNA is TGTGCCAGCTCACCGGGACAGGGGGACCAAGAGACCCAGTACTTC. Protein: CASSPGQGDQETQYF.

CDR3 coding DNA: TGTGCCAGCAGCTTGGGGGATTCTAGCGGGGAGACAGATACGCAGTATTTT. Translated, it gives CASSLGDSSGETDTQYF. V is TRBV5-6 and J is TRBJ2-3; 9 positions agree with TRBD2. The CDR3 has 17 residues. The germline gives CDR1 SGHDT, CDR2 YYEEEE. Trimming took 0 bases from V and 3 from J; bases not matched to a gene: 8.

The chain uses TRBV27 and TRBJ1-5; D uncertain. This CDR3 has 13 amino acids. V was trimmed by 3 bases and J by 2 bases, leaving 5 bases between them. The V gene's germline CDR1 is MNHEY and CDR2 SMNVEV (reference sequence). CDR3 DNA sequence: TGTGCCAGCAGTTTCCAGGGCAATCAGCCCCAGCATTTT. This codes for CASSFQGNQPQHF.

CDR3 coding DNA: TGTGCCAGCAGTATTGGGACAGCGTCTTCCTACGAGCAGTACGTC. Its translation: CASSIGTASSYEQYV. V usage is TRBV7-8 and J usage is TRBJ2-7; 7 bases agree with TRBD1. With V trimmed by 6 bases and J by 1 base, 9 bases remained unmatched. The length of the CDR3 is 15 residues. Germline V gene lookup returns CDR1 SGHVS and CDR2 FQNEAQ.

The V and J genes are TRBV18 and TRBJ1-2; TRBD1 might be the D (5 bases). CDR1 KGHSH and CDR2 LQKENI come from the germline V gene. Trimming stripped 3 bases from V and 6 bases from J, with 11 bases between. The CDR3 has 13 amino acids. The CDR3 coding sequence is TGTGCCAGCTCACCGGGAGGGGCGGATGGCTACACCTTC. Encoded protein: CASSPGGADGYTF.

J is TRBJ1-6 and V is TRBV3-1 (or the pseudogene TRBV3-2); 9 bases are shared with TRBD1. V lost 4 bases to trimming and J lost 10 bases; unmatched junction nucleotides: 8. Germline V gene data show CDR1 as LGHDT and CDR2 as YNNKEL (reference sequence). This CDR3 contains 15 residues. CDR3 in amino acids: CASSRETGGRSPLHF. The CDR3 DNA reads as TGTGCCAGCAGCCGCGAGACAGGGGGTCGATCACCCCTCCACTTT.

J is TRBJ2-5 and V is TRBV18; possible D gene TRBD1, 6 bases. This CDR3 comprises 14 residues. CDR1 and CDR2 from the germline V gene are KGHSH and LQKENI. V was trimmed by 6 bases and J by 2 bases, leaving 13 bases between them. CDR3 sequence reads: CASSPRTEQETQYF. The CDR3 DNA is TGTGCCAGCTCGCCAAGGACAGAGCAAGAGACCCAGTACTTC.

The chain has TRBV6-4 and TRBJ2-1, with 16 bases fitting TRBD2. Germline trimming cut 4 bases from V and 8 bases from J; bases unmatched to any gene: 5. The CDR3 spans 16 residues. Germline V gene sequence: CDR1 MRHNA, CDR2 SNTAGT. CDR3 nucleotides: TGTGCCAGCAGTGGGGGACTAGCGGGAGGGCCCCATGAGCAGTTCTTC. Its translation is CASSGGLAGGPHEQFF.

The CDR3: CASSPGQGGYEQYV. CDR3 in DNA: TGCGCCAGCAGCCCCGGACAGGGGGGCTACGAGCAGTACGTC. The J gene is TRBJ2-7, the V gene TRBV5-1, with TRBD1 matching 10 bases. CDR1 and CDR2 from the germline V gene are SGHRS and YFSETQ. CDR3 length: 14 residues. V lost 4 bases, J lost 3 bases, and 4 bases stayed unmatched.

V and J are TRBV7-2 and TRBJ1-6, with D possibly being TRBD1 (5 bases). The CDR3 totals 15 residues. From germline, CDR1 is SGHTA and CDR2 FQGNSA. Trimming pared 2 bases from V and 15 bases from J, leaving 20 bases between. Here the CDR3 DNA reads TGTGCCAGCAGCTTACGGGACTCAAACAGAGCAGTCCTCCACTTT. This gives the protein CASSLRDSNRAVLHF.

This sequence joins TRBV6-5 and TRBJ2-5; D uncertain. Between the trimmed V and J ends, which lost 5 bases and 3 bases, there was a span of 7 bases. The germline V gene has CDR1 MNHEY and CDR2 SVGAGI. The CDR3 is 12 residues long. This CDR3 reads CASSHLEETQYF. In DNA form, the CDR3 reads TGTGCCAGCAGTCATTTAGAAGAGACCCAGTACTTC.

The chain carries TRBV3-1 (or the pseudogene TRBV3-2) and TRBJ2-7; the D is unclear. Trimming took 0 bases from V and 9 from J, leaving 12 bases between them. The length of the CDR3 is 13 residues. Germline CDR1 reads LGHDT; CDR2 reads YNNKEL (reference sequence). Here the CDR3 reads CASSQDTRSGQYV. The CDR3 nucleotides read TGTGCCAGCAGCCAAGATACGAGGTCGGGGCAGTACGTC.

This clone was observed a handful of times. The V and J genes are TRBV2 and TRBJ1-1, with D perhaps TRBD1 (6 bases). The germline V and J ends were trimmed by 6 bases and 0 bases, with 11 bases remaining between them. The CDR3 loop spans 14 amino acids. The germline V gene has CDR1 SNHLY and CDR2 FYNNEI. CDR3 sequence reads: CASRRDNLNTEAFF. CDR3 nucleotide sequence: TGTGCCAGCAGAAGGGACAACCTGAACACTGAAGCTTTCTTT.

V gene TRBV27 combines with J gene TRBJ2-3, with 13 bases that match TRBD2. The CDR3 runs 18 residues. After removal of 4 bases from V and 6 bases from J, the junction contained 13 bases not matched to a gene. Germline V gives CDR1 MNHEY, CDR2 SMNVEV (reference sequence). As DNA, the CDR3 is TGTGCCAGCAGTTCTTGGACTAGCGGGGGCATTAGCTTTGATACGCAGTATTTT. Its translation is CASSSWTSGGISFDTQYF.

The chain is built from TRBV3-1 (or the pseudogene TRBV3-2) and TRBJ2-7, with 11 bases identical to TRBD2. V was clipped by 2 bases and J by 4 bases; unmatched bases: 4. Germline V gives CDR1 LGHDT, CDR2 YNNKEL (reference sequence). There are 15 residues in the CDR3. The DNA for the CDR3 is TGTGCCAGCAGCCAAACTAGCGGGAGATCTTACGAGCAGTACGTC. Its protein product is CASSQTSGRSYEQYV.

The CDR3 DNA sequence: TGTGCCAGTAGTATAGATCCGCAGGGGCCTGCGTATGGCTACACCTTC. This codes for CASSIDPQGPAYGYTF. The chain couples TRBV19 to TRBJ1-2, with TRBD1 as a possible D gene (6 bases). V shed 0 bases and J shed 5 bases, with 16 bases lying between them. The CDR3 loop spans 16 amino acids. CDR1 and CDR2 (germline): LNHDA, SQIVND (reference sequence).

The chain employs TRBV25-1 and TRBJ1-1; the D is unclear. V shed 8 bases and J shed 3 bases, with 4 bases lying between them. The CDR3 contains 10 residues. Germline values: CDR1 MGHDK, CDR2 SYGVNS. CDR3 sequence: CASSDTEAFF. The CDR3 DNA is TGTGCCAGCTCGGACACTGAAGCTTTCTTT.